These 22 T cell receptor beta chains were sequenced from one sample in a study of cytomegalovirus exposure and HLA in healthy donors (dated by TCRdb to about 2017). Receptor libraries were prepared by the immunoSEQ multiplex PCR assay. Held by TCRdb, this immuneACCESS table contains in-frame sequences only and omits some clones. Under half of the omission traces to an unresolved V gene where checked; the cause of the rest is unknown. The sample profile shows about 130,000 clones; approximately 94% of them were found once. 1% to 1.5% of the sample rests with the top ten. The sequencing sample was made of PBMCs. The origin of the receptors is a woman aged 18-29 years in good health and CMV-seronegative.

V gene TRBV11-2 combines with J gene TRBJ1-2; D perhaps matches TRBD1 (6 bases). This CDR3 has 15 residues. The germline V and J ends were trimmed by 2 bases and 2 bases, with 12 bases remaining between them. Germline CDR1 and CDR2: SGHAT and FQNNGV. CDR3: CASSLFQGTNYGYTF. CDR3 nucleotides: TGTGCCAGCAGCTTATTCCAGGGGACGAACTATGGCTACACCTTC.

The chain carries TRBV10-3 and TRBJ2-2; D perhaps matches TRBD1 (6 bases). The ends were cut back, 4 bases at V and 0 bases at J, with 21 bases in the middle. The germline V gene encodes CDR1 ENHRY and CDR2 SYGVKD. This CDR3 is built from 19 residues. CDR3 in amino acids: CAISGLLQGSRANTGELFF. CDR3 bases: TGTGCCATCAGTGGTCTTTTACAGGGATCTCGAGCGAACACCGGGGAGCTGTTTTTT.

This clone was seen a single time. Here the CDR3 reads CASSLAPGAQPQHF. Written as DNA, the CDR3 is TGCGCCAGCAGCTTGGCTCCGGGTGCTCAGCCCCAGCATTTT. The rearrangement links TRBV5-1 to TRBJ1-5; D gene ambiguous. The CDR3 is made up of 14 amino acids. Trimming pared 0 bases from V and 6 bases from J, leaving 10 bases between. The V gene's germline CDR1 is SGHRS and CDR2 YFSETQ.

In nucleotides, the CDR3 is TGTGCCAGTAGTATAGAGGTGGGACTAGCTGGAGTGACAGATACGCAGTATTTT. Its translation: CASSIEVGLAGVTDTQYF. J is TRBJ2-3 and V is TRBV19; 9 nucleotides align to TRBD2. From germline, CDR1 is LNHDA and CDR2 SQIVND (reference sequence). The CDR3 is made up of 18 amino acids. Germline trimming cut 0 bases from V and 3 bases from J; bases unmatched to any gene: 10.

This chain joins TRBV5-1 and TRBJ2-7, with 10 bases that match TRBD1. This CDR3 contains 14 residues. Trimming took 5 bases from V and 5 from J; bases not matched to a gene: 7. CDR1 is SGHRS and CDR2 is YFSETQ in the germline V gene. CDR3 sequence (DNA): TGCGCCAGCAGAAAAGCGACAGGGGGCCACGAGCAGTACTTC. It specifies CASRKATGGHEQYF.

The rearrangement links TRBV6-1 to TRBJ2-7, with 9 bases identical to TRBD2. The germline gives CDR1 MNHNS, CDR2 SASEGT. V gave up 4 bases and J gave up 2 bases; unmatched junction bases: 6. The CDR3 loop spans 15 amino acids. CDR3 nucleotide sequence: TGTGCCAGCAGTGCCTCGGGACTAGCACCCTACGAGCAGTACTTC. Residues: CASSASGLAPYEQYF.

The chain carries TRBV7-9 and TRBJ1-2; 9 nucleotides align to TRBD1. V shed 3 bases and J 5 bases; nucleotides not matched to a gene: 7. CDR1 and CDR2 (germline): SEHNR, FQNEAQ (reference sequence). The CDR3 has 15 amino acids. The CDR3: CASSFSDRGRYGYTF. The CDR3 DNA sequence: TGTGCCAGCAGCTTCTCGGACAGGGGAAGATATGGCTACACCTTC.

This clone was observed a single time. The CDR3 DNA is TGTGCCAGCGTACCGGGGGGACGAGAGACCCAGTACTTC. Translation: CASVPGGRETQYF. V usage is TRBV2 and J usage is TRBJ2-5; 7 bases match TRBD2. Germline V gene data show CDR1 as SNHLY and CDR2 as FYNNEI. With 8 bases clipped from V and 4 bases from J, the junction kept 7 bases outside the gene matches. CDR3 length: 13 amino acids.

The J gene is TRBJ2-1, the V gene TRBV6-1, with D perhaps matching TRBD1 (6 bases). Trimming took 6 bases from V and 8 from J, leaving 17 bases between them. The germline V gene encodes CDR1 MNHNS and CDR2 SASEGT. The CDR3 has 14 residues. In nucleotides, the CDR3 is TGTGCCAGCAGCCGCCCCCAGGGGCCGGATGAGCAGTTCTTC. Protein: CASSRPQGPDEQFF.

This chain joins TRBV5-1 and TRBJ2-7; 8 nucleotides align to TRBD1. Germline loops: CDR1 SGHRS, CDR2 YFSETQ. The CDR3 contains 14 residues. The trim removed 0 bases at V and 5 bases at J, leaving 4 bases unmatched. The CDR3 reads CASSLGQGLNEQYF. DNA of the CDR3: TGCGCCAGCAGCTTGGGACAGGGGCTCAACGAGCAGTACTTC.

The chain carries TRBV25-1 and TRBJ1-2, with TRBD1 identical over 7 bases. Germline values: CDR1 MGHDK, CDR2 SYGVNS. After removal of 6 bases from V and 8 bases from J, the junction contained 9 bases not matched to a gene. This CDR3 spans 13 amino acids. For the CDR3, the DNA is TGTGCCAGCAGGAGGACAGGAGATGAGGGCTACACCTTC. It specifies CASRRTGDEGYTF.

The J gene is TRBJ2-1, the V gene TRBV5-1; 7 bases map to TRBD2. Germline CDR1 reads SGHRS; CDR2 reads YFSETQ. J was trimmed by 2 bases and V by 5 bases; bases with no gene match: 7. This CDR3 region has 15 residues. CDR3 protein: CASSEAAGAYNEQFF. The CDR3, as DNA: TGCGCCAGCAGTGAGGCTGCGGGGGCCTACAATGAGCAGTTCTTC.

The rearrangement uses TRBV27 and TRBJ2-7; 10 bases agree with TRBD2. There are 16 residues in the CDR3. Germline trimming cut 2 bases from V and 2 bases from J; bases unmatched to any gene: 6. The germline gives CDR1 MNHEY, CDR2 SMNVEV (reference sequence). In nucleotides, the CDR3 is TGTGCCAGCAGTTTAACTAGCGGGACCTTACCCTACGAGCAGTACTTC. Amino acid sequence: CASSLTSGTLPYEQYF.

The chain employs TRBV27 and TRBJ1-1; D gene uncertain. The CDR3 consists of 14 residues. CDR1 is MNHEY and CDR2 is SMNVEV in the germline V gene (reference sequence). Trimming removed 4 bases from V and 3 bases from J, with 12 bases in between. The CDR3 DNA follows: TGTGCCAGCAGTTCCCCGTACAGAGACACTGAAGCTTTCTTT. The encoded protein is CASSSPYRDTEAFF.

This clone was seen once. This rearrangement joins TRBV2 to TRBJ2-7, with TRBD2 matching 7 bases. This CDR3 is built from 16 residues. The trim removed 5 bases at V and 2 bases at J, leaving 12 bases unmatched. Germline V gene lookup returns CDR1 SNHLY and CDR2 FYNNEI. CDR3 in DNA: TGTGCCAGCAGTTCCAGCGGGGTCCCGACGGCCTACGAGCAGTACTTC. This codes for CASSSSGVPTAYEQYF.

The V gene is TRBV7-3, the J gene TRBJ2-1; D is possibly TRBD1 (6 bases). This CDR3 is built from 14 residues. In germline, CDR1 is SGHTA, CDR2 FQGTGA. The V and J ends lost 1 base and 6 bases respectively, with 10 bases between them. CDR3 loop: CASSLSGGSNEQFF. CDR3 nucleotides: TGTGCCAGCAGCTTAAGTGGGGGCTCCAATGAGCAGTTCTTC.

V and J are TRBV9 and TRBJ2-1; TRBD2 matches 10 bases. Per the germline V gene, CDR1 is SGDLS and CDR2 is YYNGEE. V gave up 2 bases and J gave up 6 bases; unmatched junction bases: 14. The CDR3 sequence is 18 residues long. CDR3 coding DNA: TGTGCCAGCAGCGTTAGTAGTCTAGCGGGAGCTTTCAGCAATGAGCAGTTCTTC. Residues: CASSVSSLAGAFSNEQFF.

The chain is built from TRBV30 and TRBJ1-2; D unclear. V dropped 0 bases and J dropped 4 bases, with 9 bases sitting between them. CDR1 is GTSNPN, CDR2 SVGIG, per germline (reference sequence). This CDR3 has 13 residues. CDR3: CAWSVMSVYGYTF. The CDR3 nucleotides are TGTGCCTGGAGTGTAATGTCAGTCTATGGCTACACCTTC.

This chain joins TRBV6-5 and TRBJ2-7, with 12 positions matching TRBD2. From germline, CDR1 is MNHEY and CDR2 SVGAGI. V lost 4 bases, J lost 3 bases, and 4 bases stayed unmatched. The CDR3 loop spans 15 amino acids. DNA for the CDR3: TGTGCCAGCAGTTCTCTAGCGGGAGGGAGCTACGAGCAGTACTTC. Protein sequence: CASSSLAGGSYEQYF.

This chain's CDR3 is CASSIVLGTGYEQYF. The CDR3 DNA sequence: TGTGCCAGTAGTATAGTTTTAGGGACAGGCTACGAGCAGTACTTC. The chain uses TRBV19 and TRBJ2-7, with 8 bases lining up with TRBD1. J was trimmed by 3 bases and V by 1 base; bases with no gene match: 5. This CDR3 region has 15 residues. Germline V lookup: CDR1 LNHDA, CDR2 SQIVND (reference sequence).

The V and J genes are TRBV5-1 and TRBJ2-7; possible D gene TRBD1, 8 bases. The CDR3 is made up of 13 amino acids. Per germline, CDR1 SGHRS and CDR2 YFSETQ. Between the trimmed V and J ends, which lost 4 bases and 6 bases, there was a span of 14 bases. This CDR3 reads CASSPDREGEQYF. CDR3 DNA: TGCGCCAGCAGCCCGGACAGGGAGGGCGAGCAGTACTTC.

CDR3 loop: CASSDDRNAKAKNIQYF. DNA of the CDR3: TGCGCCAGCAGCGATGACAGGAACGCGAAAGCCAAAAACATTCAGTACTTC. J is TRBJ2-4 and V is TRBV5-1, with a possible D match to TRBD1 (6 bases). Between the trimmed V and J ends, which lost 4 bases and 0 bases, there was a span of 17 bases. This CDR3 contains 17 residues. Germline V gene sequence: CDR1 SGHRS, CDR2 YFSETQ.